Listed here are 24 T cell receptor beta chains from one sample, sequenced in a study of identical twins. One entry per CDR3 protein, called by TCRdb with MiXCR from the 5' RACE reads. The repertoire has around 220,000 distinct CDR3 sequences, about 10% of them found once; the top ten carry about 9%. The sequencing sample was made of memory T cells sorted from blood. These receptors were taken from a man aged 50 to 59 in good health.

This clonotype appeared a few times. V is TRBV20-1 and J is TRBJ2-1; 8 bases map to TRBD2. The CDR3 covers 13 residues. Germline V gene lookup returns CDR1 DFQATT and CDR2 SNEGSKA (reference sequence). V was pared by 4 bases and J by 8 bases, with 7 bases of the junction left unmatched. The CDR3 bases are TGCAGTGCTATTTGGACTAGCCAGGATGAGCAGTTCTTC. Its protein is CSAIWTSQDEQFF.

This clonotype appeared a few times. The rearrangement links TRBV20-1 to TRBJ1-6; D gene uncertain. The length of the CDR3 is 13 residues. Looked up from germline, CDR1 is DFQATT and CDR2 is SNEGSKA (reference sequence). Between the trimmed V and J ends, which lost 7 bases and 6 bases, there was a span of 13 bases. CDR3 sequence (DNA): TGCAGTGTTCGGACGGAGTCTAATTCACCCCTCCACTTT. This gives the protein CSVRTESNSPLHF.

This clonotype has ten or more counts. This chain uses TRBV6-2 or TRBV6-3 with TRBJ1-2; D not certain. The V end was cut by 6 bases, the J end by 2 bases, with 13 bases between. The CDR3 has 14 amino acids. Germline V gives CDR1 MNHEY, CDR2 SVGEGT. This CDR3 is CASSRPDSNYGYTF. The CDR3 DNA sequence: TGTGCCAGCAGCCGCCCGGACTCAAACTATGGCTACACCTTC.

Many counts were recorded for this clonotype. The chain uses TRBV29-1 and TRBJ2-7; tentatively, D is TRBD1 or TRBD2 (5 bases each). The germline V gene has CDR1 SQVTM and CDR2 ANQGSEA. Trimming cost V 5 bases and J 0 bases, with 8 bases left between them. The CDR3 totals 12 residues. The CDR3 coding sequence is TGCAGCGTTCCAGGGAGCTCCTACGAGCAGTACTTC. Residues: CSVPGSSYEQYF.

In this sample, this clonotype turned up many times. The gene calls are TRBV14 and TRBJ2-2; D is perhaps TRBD2 (6 bases). This CDR3 comprises 16 residues. CDR1 SGHDN and CDR2 FVKESK come from the germline V gene. Trimming removed 1 base at V and 4 bases at J, with 13 bases between. As DNA, the CDR3 is TGTGCCAGCAGCCAAGTCGTCGGACTACCCACCGGGGAGCTGTTTTTT. It codes for CASSQVVGLPTGELFF.

This clonotype was seen repeatedly, ten times or more. J is TRBJ2-7 and V is TRBV6-2 or TRBV6-3; 7 positions agree with TRBD1. After removal of 7 bases from V and 2 bases from J, the junction contained 11 bases not matched to a gene. This CDR3 comprises 15 residues. CDR1 is MNHEY and CDR2 is SVGEGT in the germline V gene. CDR3 loop: CASTLTGQAAYEQYF. For the CDR3, the DNA is TGTGCCAGCACGCTAACTGGACAGGCAGCCTACGAGCAGTACTTC.

This clonotype turned up a few times. The chain joins TRBV18 to TRBJ2-5; no reliable D call. Germline lookup yields CDR1 KGHSH and CDR2 LQKENI. V shed 5 bases and J shed 3 bases, with 4 bases lying between them. The CDR3 has 11 amino acids. CDR3 coding DNA: TGTGCCAGCTCATCAAAAGAGACCCAGTACTTC. The encoded protein is CASSSKETQYF. Using reference TRBV18 and TRBJ2-5 for the parts outside the CDR3, the full variable domain is NAGVMQNPRHLVRRRGQEARLRCSPMKGHSHVYWYRQLPEEGLKFMVYLQKENIIDESGMPKERFSAEFPKEGPSILRIQQVVRGDSAAYFCASSSKETQYFGPGTRLLVL.

This clonotype was observed a handful of times. The CDR3, as DNA: TGTGCCAGCAGTTGGGGAGCGAACACCGGGGAGCTGTTTTTT. Protein sequence: CASSWGANTGELFF. This chain joins TRBV28 and TRBJ2-2; D might be TRBD2 (5 bases). CDR1 and CDR2 from the germline V gene are MDHEN and SYDVKM. Trimming cost V 4 bases and J 0 bases, with 6 bases left between them. This CDR3 contains 14 residues.

This clonotype was detected ten times or more. The gene calls are TRBV20-1 and TRBJ2-1, with D uncertain. Trimming cost V 6 bases and J 1 base, with 7 bases left between them. Germline CDR1 is DFQATT and CDR2 is SNEGSKA (reference sequence). CDR3 length: 12 residues. The CDR3 here is CSAPPSYNEQFF. The CDR3 DNA follows: TGCAGTGCCCCCCCTTCCTACAATGAGCAGTTCTTC.

This chain uses TRBV7-2 with TRBJ2-1; 9 nucleotides align to TRBD1. The trim removed 1 base at V and 7 bases at J, leaving 5 bases unmatched. The CDR3 contains 15 residues. Per germline, CDR1 SGHTA and CDR2 FQGNSA. The CDR3 sequence: CASSLEGQGGNEQFF. The CDR3 DNA sequence: TGTGCCAGCAGCTTAGAGGGACAGGGTGGAAATGAGCAGTTCTTC.

The chain uses TRBV20-1 and TRBJ1-6; D perhaps matches TRBD1 (5 bases). CDR1 and CDR2 (germline): DFQATT, SNEGSKA (reference sequence). The CDR3 contains 13 residues. V was trimmed by 4 bases and J by 5 bases, leaving 9 bases between them. CDR3 in amino acids: CSANGANNSPLHF. The CDR3 bases are TGCAGTGCTAACGGGGCCAATAATTCACCCCTCCACTTT.

This clonotype occurred a few times. This chain links TRBV19 with TRBJ1-2; D is possibly TRBD1 (6 bases). CDR1 is LNHDA, CDR2 SQIVND, per germline (reference sequence). The CDR3 runs to 18 residues. Between the trimmed V and J ends, which lost 7 bases and 6 bases, there was a span of 30 bases. CDR3 in amino acids: CASTPRRDITISGNGYTF. As DNA, the CDR3 is TGTGCCAGTACCCCTAGGAGGGACATAACTATATCTGGCAATGGCTACACCTTC. The entire variable domain, with the rest obtained from reference TRBV19 and TRBJ1-2, is as follows: DGGITQSPKYLFRKEGQNVTLSCEQNLNHDAMYWYRQDPGQGLRLIYYSQIVNDFQKGDIAEGYSVSREKKESFPLTVTSAQKNPTAFYLCASTPRRDITISGNGYTFGSGTRLTVV.

This clonotype showed up just a few times. The chain combines TRBV27 with TRBJ2-1; D is undetermined. The CDR3 loop spans 14 amino acids. Trimming removed 4 bases at V and 4 bases at J, with 11 bases between. CDR1 and CDR2 (germline): MNHEY, SMNVEV (reference sequence). As DNA, the CDR3 is TGTGCCAGCAGTTCGTTTAGCAGGTACAATGAGCAGTTCTTC. Amino acid sequence: CASSSFSRYNEQFF.

The sample holds many counts of this clonotype. The chain has TRBV20-1 and TRBJ1-6, with 8 bases aligning to TRBD1. J lost 5 bases, V lost 5 bases, and 5 bases had no gene match. This CDR3 is built from 14 residues. Germline CDR1 DFQATT, CDR2 SNEGSKA (reference sequence). CDR3 nucleotide sequence: TGCAGTGCTCCGTACAGGGGGGATAATTCACCCCTCCACTTT. Translating it yields CSAPYRGDNSPLHF.

This clonotype appeared many times. The V gene is TRBV11-2, the J gene TRBJ2-7, with TRBD2 matching 11 bases. After removal of 1 base from V and 2 bases from J, the junction contained 13 bases not matched to a gene. CDR1 and CDR2 from the germline V gene are SGHAT and FQNNGV. The CDR3 covers 19 residues. CDR3 sequence (DNA): TGTGCCAGCAGCTTAGTTGGTGGACTAGCGGGCGCCACTCCCTACGAGCAGTACTTC. Translation: CASSLVGGLAGATPYEQYF.

At least ten counts were recorded for this clonotype. The chain couples TRBV20-1 to TRBJ2-5; possibly TRBD2 for D (5 bases). CDR3 length: 13 residues. The germline V gene encodes CDR1 DFQATT and CDR2 SNEGSKA (reference sequence). Trimming removed 2 bases at V and 4 bases at J, with 11 bases between. The CDR3 DNA reads TGCAGTGCTAGAAGCGGAACAACAGAGACCCAGTACTTC. It translates to CSARSGTTETQYF.

On this clonotype: The conserved final phenylalanine or tryptophan is absent from the CDR3, which likely points to a read error. The V call is TRBV18, the J call TRBJ2-4; D is uncertain. CDR1 and CDR2 from the germline V gene are KGHSH and LQKENI. The CDR3 contains 15 residues. With 2 bases removed from V and 3 bases from J, the gap between germline ends came to 11 bases. This CDR3 is CASSPGVSGKNIQYS. The CDR3 DNA sequence: TGTGCCAGCTCACCAGGGGTTAGTGGCAAAAACATTCAGTACAGC.

This clonotype was seen only a few times. CDR3 amino acids: CASRQDRYEQYF. For the CDR3, the DNA is TGTGCCAGCAGACAGGACAGGTACGAGCAGTACTTC. The rearrangement links TRBV28 to TRBJ2-7, with TRBD1 matching 7 bases. Germline lookup yields CDR1 MDHEN and CDR2 SYDVKM. The CDR3 has 12 amino acids. Trimming removed 6 bases from V and 4 bases from J; junction bases left unmatched: 3.

The chain employs TRBV24-1 and TRBJ2-3, with TRBD2 matching 8 bases. J gave up 2 bases and V 3 bases, and 6 bases lay outside the gene matches. Germline V gives CDR1 KGHDR, CDR2 SFDVKD. The CDR3 spans 16 residues. The CDR3 nucleotides read TGTGCCACCAGTGATATGACGGGGGGGCACACAGATACGCAGTATTTT. Amino acids: CATSDMTGGHTDTQYF.

In this sample, this clonotype turned up many times. The V and J genes are TRBV20-1 and TRBJ1-1; no definite D call. The CDR3 runs to 11 residues. V was trimmed by 6 bases and J by 6 bases, leaving 11 bases between them. The germline CDR1 and CDR2 sequences are DFQATT and SNEGSKA (reference sequence). In DNA, the CDR3 is TGCAGTGCGGAGAAATACCCTGAAGCTTTCTTT. Amino acid sequence: CSAEKYPEAFF.

This clonotype was observed a few times. CDR3 sequence reads: CASSPPRAGGFGGYTF. The CDR3 nucleotides read TGTGCCAGCAGTCCTCCCCGGGCAGGGGGGTTCGGAGGCTACACCTTC. The chain combines TRBV7-9 with TRBJ1-2; 7 nucleotides line up with TRBD1. The length of the CDR3 is 16 residues. The V gene end was trimmed by 6 bases and the J gene end by 8 bases; junction bases not matched to a gene: 18. The germline gives CDR1 SEHNR, CDR2 FQNEAQ (reference sequence).

This chain connects TRBV27 to TRBJ1-3; the D is unclear. The CDR3 extends over 17 amino acids. The V gene's germline CDR1 is MNHEY and CDR2 SMNVEV (reference sequence). V lost 4 bases and J 0 bases, leaving 16 bases between the germline ends. CDR3 DNA: TGTGCCAGCAGTTCCCTGTCTCGGGTCCCCTCTGGAAACACCATATATTTT. Protein product: CASSSLSRVPSGNTIYF.

The gene calls are TRBV5-6 and TRBJ2-1; perhaps D is TRBD1 or TRBD2 (5 bases each). Germline V gene lookup returns CDR1 SGHDT and CDR2 YYEEEE. The CDR3 sequence is 15 residues long. The V gene lost 6 bases and the J gene lost 2 bases, with 15 bases spanning the gap. In DNA, the CDR3 is TGTGCCAGCATCTGGGATGAGGGGCCCTACAATGAGCAGTTCTTC. Translation gives CASIWDEGPYNEQFF.

CDR3 sequence reads: CASSYPLMWPFGPPLHF. The CDR3 DNA reads TGTGCCAGCAGTTACCCACTGATGTGGCCTTTTGGGCCACCCCTCCACTTT. This chain uses TRBV6-2 or TRBV6-3 with TRBJ1-6; D gene uncertain. V was cut by 2 bases and J by 11 bases, with 22 bases left in between. From germline, CDR1 is MNHEY and CDR2 SVGEGT. This CDR3 contains 17 residues.